The source of this T cell receptor beta chain is a study of control samples from healthy donors and cancer patients. The CDR3 sequence is 14 residues long. Germline values: CDR1 MNHEY, CDR2 SMNVEV (reference sequence). The V end lost 3 bases, the J end lost 1 base, and 9 bases lay between the germline ends. Profiled with immunoSEQ multiplex PCR; TCRdb holds only in-frame clones, not every one. Here the sample spans about 85,000 clones, about 90% being singletons. This clone was observed once. The source is a man in his forties or fifties in good health. The sequencing input was blood. The J gene is TRBJ1-1, the V gene TRBV27; D remains ambiguous. The CDR3 here is CASSLTRTNTEAFF. In DNA, the CDR3 is TGTGCCAGCAGTTTGACCAGGACGAACACTGAAGCTTTCTTT.